This is a list of T cell receptor beta chains from one sample in a study of glioma-infiltrating T cells after dendritic cell vaccination. Sequencing used immunoSEQ multiplex PCR; TCRdb keeps in-frame clones, though not all of them. In the table there are 90,000 to 110,000 clones, 85% to 90% of which are singletons. The material sequenced was blood, taken after dendritic cell vaccination. The receptors were sampled from a human donor with glioblastoma. The CDR3 runs from the conserved cysteine through the conserved F or W. The D gene is left open where the match is weak.

TRBD1,TRBJ2-1,TRBV11-2,CASSSDRGAHNEQFF
TRBD2,TRBJ2-2,TRBV9,CASSEGVGLAGTGELFF
-,TRBJ2-3,TRBV7-9,CASSLGTRSYTQYF
TRBD1,TRBJ1-2,TRBV9,CASSEGQPSAYGYTF
TRBD1,TRBJ2-1,TRBV10-1,CASRDRVRNNEQFF
-,TRBJ1-4,TRBV18,CASSPGTPRVGKLFF
-,TRBJ1-2,TRBV4-1,CASSQASTGNNYGYTF
-,TRBJ2-7,TRBV6-5,CASSYPRLQYF
-,TRBJ2-3,TRBV7-3,CASSLLSGPGDTQYF
TRBD2,TRBJ2-7,TRBV11-2,CASSFELAGGEQYF
TRBD2,TRBJ2-1,TRBV7-8,CASSLGGPLAGGPHEQFF
-,TRBJ2-7,TRBV19,CASSKTRRSSEQYF
TRBD1,TRBJ1-1,TRBV27,CASSFSMTGRAFF
TRBD1,TRBJ2-5,TRBV14,CASSQVVGGLTETQYF
TRBD1,TRBJ2-3,TRBV5-1,CASSLGQGASTDTQYF
TRBD1,TRBJ1-2,TRBV5-5,CASSQQGNYGYTF
-,TRBJ1-2,TRBV9,CASSASGGPSYTF
TRBD1,TRBJ1-4,TRBV10-3,CAISESPGRGDEKLFF
TRBD1,TRBJ1-6,TRBV29-1,CSVRDRGNNSPLHF
-,TRBJ2-2,TRBV9,CASSAGQPTGELFF
TRBD2,TRBJ2-7,TRBV4-1,CASSQAGGWSAEQYF
-,TRBJ2-3,TRBV4-1,CASSQEGLTSDTQYF
TRBD1,TRBJ1-1,TRBV6-6,CASSYRGLDTEAFF
-,TRBJ2-5,TRBV4-1,CASSPVRVETQYF
TRBD1,TRBJ1-1,TRBV6-6,CASSRDRGDSTEAFF
TRBD2,TRBJ2-7,TRBV6-1,CASHQRGAYEQYF
TRBD1,TRBJ1-2,TRBV10-3,CAIRMTGLNGYTF
TRBD1,TRBJ1-1,TRBV27,CASSFGQGNTEAFF
-,TRBJ2-1,TRBV14,CASSRGDGGEQFF
TRBD2,TRBJ2-5,TRBV9,CASSLSGTYQETQYF
-,TRBJ1-2,TRBV27,CASRAGLIEGYTF
TRBD1,TRBJ2-5,TRBV29-1,CSVRGQGFGETQYF
TRBD1,-,TRBV6-1,CASRPGQGGYEQYF
TRBD1,TRBJ1-2,TRBV5-4,CASSPDRGKYGYTF
-,TRBJ2-7,TRBV6-1,CASSEERASSYEQYF
-,TRBJ1-1,TRBV6-5,CASRRGINTEAFF
-,TRBJ1-1,TRBV2,CASSETDRNTEAFF
-,TRBJ2-1,TRBV7-3,CASSSTGQYNEQFF
TRBD2,TRBJ2-3,TRBV9,CASSRTGLAFAADTQYF
-,TRBJ2-3,TRBV9,CASSPLVGTDTQYF
TRBD2,TRBJ2-3,TRBV19,CASSTGTSGDTQYF
TRBD2,TRBJ2-7,TRBV6-1,CASSERSTGGPPYEQYF
-,TRBJ2-2,TRBV21-1,CASSKRPLAGDFTGELFF
-,TRBJ2-7,TRBV6-1,CASSGSSYEQYF
TRBD1,TRBJ1-1,TRBV4-1,CASSHQRTGEAEAFF
TRBD1,TRBJ1-1,TRBV29-1,CSVRQGYTEAFF
TRBD1,TRBJ2-7,TRBV6-5,CASTSRDSPYEQYF
TRBD1,TRBJ1-1,TRBV9,CASSVIGQGNTEAFF
TRBD2,TRBJ2-1,TRBV18,CASSLGTSGRNEQFF
-,TRBJ1-2,TRBV9,CASSVGGRGFEGYTF
-,TRBJ1-2,TRBV5-1,CASRQTSQGDGYTF
-,TRBJ1-1,TRBV6-4,CASSDSGGGPPYTEAFF
TRBD2,TRBJ2-7,TRBV6-1,CASLTASGALEQYF
-,TRBJ2-3,TRBV5-1,CASSLWGDRGTDTQYF